The 8 T cell receptor beta chains in this list originate from one sample, sequenced in a study of T-cell memory formation after mild COVID-19. From the 5' RACE reads, TCRdb called clonotypes with MiXCR, one entry per CDR3 protein. The sample carries around 250,000 distinct CDR3 sequences, less than 20% recorded once. Sequencing input: PBMCs or a T cell subset sorted from them (not recorded which). All receptors come from an adult woman who had mild COVID-19 (a few samples of this study predate the infection). Cell type and time point are not known.

The chain carries TRBV20-1 and TRBJ2-3, with no clear D. In germline, CDR1 is DFQATT, CDR2 SNEGSKA (reference sequence). V dropped 5 bases and J dropped 1 base, with 7 bases sitting between them. The CDR3 has 12 residues. In DNA, the CDR3 is TGCAGTGCTGAAAGTCGCACAGATACGCAGTATTTT. It specifies CSAESRTDTQYF.

The chain links TRBV10-3 to TRBJ1-5; no clear D. The germline gives CDR1 ENHRY, CDR2 SYGVKD. V lost 2 bases to trimming and J lost 0 bases, with 8 bases between them. CDR3 length: 15 residues. This CDR3 reads CAISEEGHSNQPQHF. The DNA for the CDR3 is TGTGCCATCAGTGAGGAGGGTCATAGCAATCAGCCCCAGCATTTT.

This clonotype was seen a handful of times. The chain joins TRBV29-1 to TRBJ1-1; D gene uncertain. The V end was cut by 4 bases, the J end by 7 bases, with 16 bases between. The CDR3 covers 13 residues. Germline CDR1 SQVTM, CDR2 ANQGSEA. CDR3 DNA: TGCAGCGTTGTCGATTCTGCGAGGCGTGAAGCTTTCTTT. Translation: CSVVDSARREAFF.

This chain links TRBV20-1 with TRBJ1-2, with D uncertain. Looked up from germline, CDR1 is DFQATT and CDR2 is SNEGSKA (reference sequence). V was trimmed by 3 bases and J by 4 bases, leaving 18 bases between them. CDR3 length: 15 residues. The CDR3 here is CSARLNAAALYGYTF. The CDR3 DNA follows: TGCAGTGCTAGGTTAAATGCAGCGGCCCTCTATGGCTACACCTTC.

V and J are TRBV3-1 and TRBJ2-1; D may be TRBD2 (5 bases). Germline V CDR1 and CDR2: LGHDT, YNNKEL (reference sequence). V lost 0 bases, J lost 12 bases, and 12 bases lay in between. CDR3 length equals 13 residues. The CDR3: CASSQDWRSGQFF. The CDR3 DNA reads TGTGCCAGCAGCCAAGATTGGAGGAGCGGGCAGTTCTTC.

This clonotype was recorded a few times. This CDR3 reads CASSQVRSTDTQYF. The CDR3 nucleotides are TGCGCCAGCAGCCAAGTGCGCAGCACAGATACGCAGTATTTT. The V gene is TRBV4-1, the J gene TRBJ2-3; D gene uncertain. Trimming cost V 1 base and J 0 bases, with 5 bases left between them. The germline gives CDR1 MGHRA, CDR2 YSYEKL. The CDR3 runs to 14 residues.

There are a few counts of this clonotype. One junction end disagrees with the germline gene, perhaps due to a read error. The CDR3 reads CAGSIITDTQYF. The CDR3 region has the DNA TGTGCCGGCAGCATCATCACAGATACGCAGTATTTT. The chain links TRBV7-9 to TRBJ2-3; D unclear. CDR1 and CDR2 (germline): SEHNR, FQNEAQ (reference sequence). The CDR3 spans 12 residues. The full variable domain, in which reference TRBV7-9 and TRBJ2-3 provide the parts outside the CDR3, is DTGVSQNPRHKITKRGQNVTFRCDPISEHNRLYWYRQTLGQGPEFLTYFQNEAQLEKSRLLSDRFSAERPKGSFSTLEIQRTEQGDSAMYLCAGSIITDTQYFGPGTRLTVL.

V is TRBV7-3 and J is TRBJ2-5; 7 bases line up with TRBD1. The J segment lost 5 bases and the V segment lost 5 bases, leaving 8 bases of the junction unmatched. CDR3 length equals 14 residues. Germline loops: CDR1 SGHTA, CDR2 FQGTGA. The chain's CDR3 is CASSPRGGAETQYF. DNA of the CDR3: TGTGCCAGCAGCCCAAGAGGGGGCGCCGAGACCCAGTACTTC.